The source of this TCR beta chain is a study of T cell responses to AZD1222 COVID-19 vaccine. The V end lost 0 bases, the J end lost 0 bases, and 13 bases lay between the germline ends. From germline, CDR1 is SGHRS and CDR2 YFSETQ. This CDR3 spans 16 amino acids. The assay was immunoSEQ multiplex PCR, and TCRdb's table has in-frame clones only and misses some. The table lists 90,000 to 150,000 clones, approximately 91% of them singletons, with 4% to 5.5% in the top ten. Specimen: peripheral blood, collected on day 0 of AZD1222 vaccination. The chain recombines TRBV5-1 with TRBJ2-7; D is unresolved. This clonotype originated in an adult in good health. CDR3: CASSLAVSASSYEQYF. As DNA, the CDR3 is TGCGCCAGCAGCTTGGCCGTATCCGCCAGCTCCTACGAGCAGTACTTC.